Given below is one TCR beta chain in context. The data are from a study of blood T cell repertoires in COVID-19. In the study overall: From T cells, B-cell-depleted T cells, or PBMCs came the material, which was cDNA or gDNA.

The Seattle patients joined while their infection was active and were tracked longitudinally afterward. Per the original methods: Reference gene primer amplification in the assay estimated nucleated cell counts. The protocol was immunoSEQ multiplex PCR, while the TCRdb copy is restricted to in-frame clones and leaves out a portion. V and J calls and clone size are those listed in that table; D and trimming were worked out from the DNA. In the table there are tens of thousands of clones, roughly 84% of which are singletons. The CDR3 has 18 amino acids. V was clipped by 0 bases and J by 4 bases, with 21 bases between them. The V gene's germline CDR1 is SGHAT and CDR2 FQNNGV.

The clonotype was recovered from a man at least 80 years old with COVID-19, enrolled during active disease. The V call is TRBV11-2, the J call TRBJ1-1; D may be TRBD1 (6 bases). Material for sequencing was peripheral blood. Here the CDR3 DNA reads TGTGCCAGCAGCTTAGACCAGGGAGGGGGGGCACGTGGCACTGAAGCTTTCTTT. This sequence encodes CASSLDQGGGARGTEAFF.